The 16 T cell receptor gamma chains below all came from one sample that was sequenced in a study of gamma delta lymphoproliferative disorders and STAT genes. With CATT, TCRdb re-called clones from the multiplex PCR reads. Here the sample spans 2,500 or so gamma-chain clones, around a tenth being singletons. Sequencing used genomic DNA taken from PBMCs of patients and controls. Sequencing was performed on blood. These receptors were obtained from a human donor in good health.

Within the sample, this clone is medium-sized. The sample contains more than one DNA sequence encoding this CDR3. V and J are TRGV2 and TRGJP1. Because TCRdb records no J gene, it was assigned here through a match of the DNA to germline. V was pared by 0 bases and J by 3 bases, with 4 bases of the junction left unmatched. This CDR3 is 15 amino acids long. From germline, CDR1 is EGSNGY and CDR2 YDSYNSKV. The CDR3 sequence: CATWDGRATGWFKIF. In nucleotides, the CDR3 is TGTGCCACCTGGGACGGGCGAGCCACTGGTTGGTTCAAGATATTT.

Relative to its sample, this clone is medium-sized (0.01 to 0.1%). V gene TRGV4 combines with J gene TRGJ1 or TRGJ2. Since TCRdb gives no J gene, matching the DNA to germline was used here to assign it. Germline assignment: CDR1 EGSTGY and CDR2 YDSYTSSV. Germline trimming cut 1 base from V and 7 bases from J; bases unmatched to any gene: 4. CDR3 length: 12 residues. DNA of the CDR3: TGTGCCACCTGGGATGGAAAATATAAGAAACTCTTT. Protein sequence: CATWDGKYKKLF.

By sample share, this clone is medium-sized. This chain connects TRGV8 to TRGJP2. The J gene, missing from TCRdb, was assigned here through DNA to germline matching. After removal of 4 bases from V and 12 bases from J, the junction contained 5 bases not matched to a gene. This CDR3 has 11 amino acids. CDR1 is VENAVY and CDR2 is YDSYNSRV in the germline V gene. For the CDR3, the DNA is TGTGCCACCTGGGACCGTAGGATCAAGACGTTT. As protein: CATWDRRIKTF.

This clone is medium-sized by share. This rearrangement joins TRGV2 to TRGJ1 or TRGJ2. The J gene is absent in TCRdb and was assigned here via DNA matching to germline. The CDR3 covers 15 residues. V was clipped by 0 bases and J by 6 bases; unmatched bases: 11. Germline V gene data show CDR1 as EGSNGY and CDR2 as YDSYNSKV. The CDR3 DNA is TGTGCCACCTGGGACGGGCTGGGGAAGTGTTATAAGAAACTCTTT. Protein sequence: CATWDGLGKCYKKLF.

This clone counts as medium-sized (0.01 to 0.1%). V gene TRGV4 combines with J gene TRGJ1 or TRGJ2. Matching the DNA to germline supplied the J gene, which TCRdb does not give. CDR1 and CDR2 (germline): EGSTGY, YDSYTSSV. This CDR3 spans 11 amino acids. V shed 9 bases and J 11 bases; nucleotides not matched to a gene: 13. The CDR3 bases are TGTGCCACCCATGAATCTAGGGAGAAACTCTTT. This encodes CATHESREKLF.

By share, this clone ranks as medium-sized. At residue 7, the TCRdb amino acid sequence and the translated nucleotide sequence differ, so the protein here is the DNA translation. V and J are TRGV5 and TRGJ1 or TRGJ2. The J gene, left out of TCRdb, was set here by checking the DNA against germline. The CDR3 is 14 amino acids. With 0 bases clipped from V and 3 bases from J, the junction kept 5 bases outside the gene matches. The germline gives CDR1 VINAFY, CDR2 YDVSNSKD. The DNA of the CDR3 is TGTGCCACCTGGGACAGGCTGGGTTATTATAAGAAACTCTTT. Residues: CATWDRLGYYKKLF.

This clone qualifies as medium-sized. The chain links TRGV10 to TRGJ1 or TRGJ2. No J gene was available from TCRdb, and it was assigned here by a germline match of the DNA. TRGV10 qualifies as an ORF whose function is uncertain. V lost 8 bases to trimming and J lost 1 base; unmatched junction nucleotides: 9. This CDR3 region has 14 residues. CDR3 region: CAAWDALNYYKKLF. The CDR3 DNA follows: TGTGCTGCGTGGGATGCCCTCAATTATTATAAGAAACTCTTT.

By sample fraction, this clone is medium-sized. The chain carries TRGV4 and TRGJP2. The J gene is absent in TCRdb and was assigned here via DNA matching to germline. The CDR3 covers 13 residues. CDR1 EGSTGY and CDR2 YDSYTSSV come from the germline V gene. J gave up 11 bases and V 7 bases, and 13 bases lay outside the gene matches. The CDR3: CATCPPRGWIKTF. DNA of the CDR3: TGTGCCACCTGCCCCCCCCGGGGATGGATCAAGACGTTT.

This clone is labeled as medium-sized. V and J are TRGV9 and TRGJP. Here the J gene came from matching the DNA to germline, since TCRdb omits it. The trim removed 2 bases at V and 8 bases at J, leaving 6 bases unmatched. The CDR3 extends over 16 amino acids. CDR1 and CDR2 (germline): GITISATS, ISYDGTV (reference sequence). CDR3: CALWEAAKLGKKIKVF. CDR3 sequence (DNA): TGTGCCTTGTGGGAGGCGGCGAAGTTGGGCAAAAAAATCAAGGTATTT.

By share, this clone counts as medium-sized. Other DNA sequences within the sample encode an identical CDR3. DNA for the CDR3: TGTGCCTTGTGGGAGGTGCGTTATAAGAAACTCTTT. It specifies CALWEVRYKKLF. The rearrangement joins TRGV9 to TRGJ1 or TRGJ2. No J gene is reported in TCRdb; it was inferred here by comparing the DNA with germline. The germline gives CDR1 GITISATS, CDR2 ISYDGTV (reference sequence). The CDR3 is 12 residues long. After removal of 0 bases from V and 6 bases from J, the junction contained 2 bases not matched to a gene.

This clone has ten or more counts. The V call is TRGV4, the J call TRGJ1 or TRGJ2. TCRdb lists no J gene, so it was determined here by aligning the DNA to germline. The CDR3 contains 13 residues. The germline V gene encodes CDR1 EGSTGY and CDR2 YDSYTSSV. Trimming took 2 bases from V and 3 from J; bases not matched to a gene: 4. The CDR3 region has the DNA TGTGCCACCTGGGATGCATGTTATTATAAGAAACTCTTT. Residues: CATWDACYYKKLF.

This clone counts as medium-sized. The chain combines TRGV8 with TRGJP1. TCRdb lists no J gene, so it was determined here by aligning the DNA to germline. J was trimmed by 5 bases and V by 3 bases; bases with no gene match: 9. CDR3 length: 15 residues. CDR1 is VENAVY and CDR2 is YDSYNSRV in the germline V gene. CDR3 region: CATWDPPYTGWFKIF. CDR3 in DNA: TGTGCCACCTGGGATCCCCCATATACTGGTTGGTTCAAGATATTT.

Judged by abundance, this clone is medium-sized (0.01 to 0.1%). The CDR3 loop reads CALWEVQRELGKKIKVF. The CDR3 DNA reads TGTGCCTTGTGGGAGGTGCAACGGGAGTTGGGCAAAAAAATCAAGGTATTT. The chain carries TRGV9 and TRGJP. Since TCRdb gives no J gene, matching the DNA to germline was used here to assign it. CDR1 is GITISATS, CDR2 ISYDGTV, per germline (reference sequence). The CDR3 consists of 17 residues. J was trimmed by 7 bases and V by 0 bases; bases with no gene match: 6.

This clone rates as medium-sized. This CDR3 is CATWDGAWSSDWIKTF. DNA for the CDR3: TGTGCCACCTGGGACGGAGCCTGGAGTAGTGATTGGATCAAGACGTTT. The V call is TRGV2, the J call TRGJP2. Since TCRdb gives no J gene, matching the DNA to germline was used here to assign it. Trimming took 1 base from V and 2 from J; bases not matched to a gene: 7. Germline assignment: CDR1 EGSNGY and CDR2 YDSYNSKV. The CDR3 spans 16 residues.

In its sample, this clone is medium-sized (0.01 to 0.1%). This sequence joins TRGV3 and TRGJP. Matching the DNA to germline supplied the J gene, which TCRdb does not give. J gave up 6 bases and V 3 bases, and 8 bases lay outside the gene matches. From germline, CDR1 is VTNTFY and CDR2 YDVSTARD (reference sequence). This CDR3 is 17 amino acids long. The CDR3 nucleotides read TGTGCCACCTGGGACGTCTTTAGAGAGTTGGGCAAAAAAATCAAGGTATTT. Protein: CATWDVFRELGKKIKVF.

This clone is categorized as medium-sized. The junction shows a germline mismatch at one end, possibly a read error. The V call is TRGV2, the J call TRGJP1. TCRdb supplies no J gene; here it was assigned by aligning the nucleotide sequence to germline. There are 12 residues in the CDR3. Germline assignment: CDR1 EGSNGY and CDR2 YDSYNSKV. The CDR3 DNA reads as TGTGCCACCTGGGACGGAGGTTTGTTCAAGATATTT. Translating gives CATWDGGLFKIF.